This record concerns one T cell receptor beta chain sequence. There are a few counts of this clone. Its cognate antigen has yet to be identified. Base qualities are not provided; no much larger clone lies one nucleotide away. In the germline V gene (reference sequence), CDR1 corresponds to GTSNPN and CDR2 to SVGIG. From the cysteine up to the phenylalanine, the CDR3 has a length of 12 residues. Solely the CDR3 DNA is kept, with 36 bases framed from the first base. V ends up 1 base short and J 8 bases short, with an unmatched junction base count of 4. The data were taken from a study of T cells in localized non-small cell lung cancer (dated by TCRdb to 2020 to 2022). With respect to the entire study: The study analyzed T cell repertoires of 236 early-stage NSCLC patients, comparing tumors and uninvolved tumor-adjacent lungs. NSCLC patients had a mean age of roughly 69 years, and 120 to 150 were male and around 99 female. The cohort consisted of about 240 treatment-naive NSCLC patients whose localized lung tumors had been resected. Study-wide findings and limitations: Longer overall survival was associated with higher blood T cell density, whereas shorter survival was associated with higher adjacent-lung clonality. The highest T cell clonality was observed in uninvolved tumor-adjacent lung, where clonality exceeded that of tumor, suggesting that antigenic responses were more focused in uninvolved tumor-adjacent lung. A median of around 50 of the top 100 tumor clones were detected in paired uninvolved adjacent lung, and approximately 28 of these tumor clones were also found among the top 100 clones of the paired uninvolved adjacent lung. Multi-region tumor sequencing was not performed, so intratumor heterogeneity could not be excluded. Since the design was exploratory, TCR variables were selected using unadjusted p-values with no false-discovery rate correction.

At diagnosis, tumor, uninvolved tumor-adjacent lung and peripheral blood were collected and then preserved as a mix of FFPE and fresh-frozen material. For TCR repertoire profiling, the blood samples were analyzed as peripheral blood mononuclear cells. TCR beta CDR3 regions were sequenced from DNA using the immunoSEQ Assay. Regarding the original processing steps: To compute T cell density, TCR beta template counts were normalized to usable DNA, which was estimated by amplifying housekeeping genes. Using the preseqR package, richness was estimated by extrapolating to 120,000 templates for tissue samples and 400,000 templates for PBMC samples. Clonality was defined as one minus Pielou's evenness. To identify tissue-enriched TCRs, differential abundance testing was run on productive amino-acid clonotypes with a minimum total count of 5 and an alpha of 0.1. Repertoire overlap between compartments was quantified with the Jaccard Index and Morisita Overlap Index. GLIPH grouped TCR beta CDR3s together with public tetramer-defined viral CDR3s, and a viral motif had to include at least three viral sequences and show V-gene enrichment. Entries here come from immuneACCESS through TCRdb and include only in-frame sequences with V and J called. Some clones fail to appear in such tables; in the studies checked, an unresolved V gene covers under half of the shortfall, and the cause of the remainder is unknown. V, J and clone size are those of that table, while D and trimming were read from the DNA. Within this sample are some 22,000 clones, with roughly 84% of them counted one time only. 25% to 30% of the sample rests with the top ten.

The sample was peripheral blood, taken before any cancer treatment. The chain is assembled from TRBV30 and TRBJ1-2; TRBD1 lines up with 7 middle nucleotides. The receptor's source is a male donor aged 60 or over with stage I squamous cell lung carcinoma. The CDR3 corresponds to CAWSDRGDGYTF. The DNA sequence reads TGTGCCTGGAGTGACAGGGGTGACGGCTACACCTTC.